This is a list of T cell receptor beta chains from one sample in a study of cytomegalovirus exposure and HLA in healthy donors. Data came from immunoSEQ multiplex PCR; TCRdb stores just in-frame clones and leaves some out. The table records 80,000 to 100,000 clones, less than 70% of them present only once. Source material: PBMCs. The receptors were gathered from a female donor in good health and CMV-seronegative. CDR3s include the opening cysteine and the closing phenylalanine or tryptophan. A D gene is named only where the DNA matches it firmly. Clone size is not always given. Where it is, it says once, few, many or a class for expanded clones.

v_gene: TRBV11-3
j_gene: TRBJ2-3
d_gene: .
abundance: .
CDR3aa: CASSIGLPDTQYF
CDR3nt: TGTGCCAGCAGTATTGGGCTGCCAGATACGCAGTATTTT

v_gene: TRBV7-9
j_gene: TRBJ2-5
d_gene: TRBD2
abundance: .
CDR3aa: CASTPLAGFETQYF
CDR3nt: TGTGCCAGCACCCCGCTAGCGGGGTTTGAGACCCAGTACTTC

v_gene: TRBV5-1
j_gene: TRBJ2-7
d_gene: TRBD2
abundance: .
CDR3aa: CASSPGTSGYEQYF
CDR3nt: TGCGCCAGCAGCCCCGGGACTAGCGGGTACGAGCAGTACTTC

v_gene: TRBV10-3
j_gene: TRBJ2-7
d_gene: TRBD2
abundance: .
CDR3aa: CAISDDSSGEQYF
CDR3nt: TGTGCCATCAGTGACGACTCTAGCGGCGAGCAGTACTTC

v_gene: TRBV7-2
j_gene: TRBJ2-1
d_gene: .
abundance: .
CDR3aa: CASSLTRVAANEQFF
CDR3nt: TGTGCCAGCAGCTTGACTCGCGTAGCGGCTAATGAGCAGTTCTTC

v_gene: TRBV18
j_gene: TRBJ1-1
d_gene: .
abundance: .
CDR3aa: CASSPLPTENTEAFF
CDR3nt: TGTGCCAGCTCACCACTCCCGACAGAGAACACTGAAGCTTTCTTT

v_gene: TRBV27
j_gene: TRBJ2-7
d_gene: TRBD2
abundance: .
CDR3aa: CASSLHTPGTSGRNYEQYF
CDR3nt: TGTGCCAGCAGTTTGCACACACCAGGGACTAGCGGGAGGAATTACGAGCAGTACTTC

v_gene: TRBV6-5
j_gene: TRBJ2-7
d_gene: TRBD1
abundance: .
CDR3aa: CASSYSGQVLYHEQYF
CDR3nt: TGTGCCAGCAGTTACTCTGGACAGGTTCTCTACCACGAGCAGTACTTC

v_gene: TRBV18
j_gene: TRBJ1-5
d_gene: .
abundance: .
CDR3aa: CASSPPYSNQPQHF
CDR3nt: TGTGCCAGCTCACCACCATATAGCAATCAGCCCCAGCATTTT

v_gene: TRBV19
j_gene: TRBJ1-2
d_gene: .
abundance: .
CDR3aa: CASSMLESRVGGYTF
CDR3nt: TGTGCCAGTAGTATGTTGGAATCCAGGGTGGGAGGCTACACCTTC

v_gene: TRBV5-6
j_gene: TRBJ2-3
d_gene: TRBD2
abundance: .
CDR3aa: CASSVGLAGGATDTQYF
CDR3nt: TGTGCCAGCAGCGTTGGACTAGCGGGGGGAGCCACAGATACGCAGTATTTT

v_gene: TRBV7-9
j_gene: TRBJ2-6
d_gene: .
abundance: few
CDR3aa: CASSGPQGSGANVLTF
CDR3nt: TGTGCCAGCAGCGGACCACAGGGCTCTGGGGCCAACGTCCTGACTTTC

v_gene: TRBV12-5
j_gene: TRBJ2-5
d_gene: TRBD1
abundance: .
CDR3aa: CASGLSSGTGGDVTQYF
CDR3nt: TGTGCTAGTGGCCTCTCCTCCGGGACAGGGGGCGACGTGACCCAGTACTTC

v_gene: TRBV5-1
j_gene: TRBJ2-3
d_gene: TRBD2
abundance: .
CDR3aa: CASSLAGTSYADTQYF
CDR3nt: TGCGCCAGCAGCTTGGCGGGGACTAGTTACGCAGATACGCAGTATTTT

v_gene: TRBV5-8
j_gene: TRBJ1-1
d_gene: .
abundance: few
CDR3aa: CASSLDGGARTEAFF
CDR3nt: TGTGCCAGCAGCCTCGATGGGGGCGCGCGTACTGAAGCTTTCTTT

v_gene: TRBV9
j_gene: TRBJ2-1
d_gene: TRBD2
abundance: .
CDR3aa: CASSVSGSSYNEQFF
CDR3nt: TGTGCCAGCAGCGTTAGCGGGAGCTCCTACAATGAGCAGTTCTTC

v_gene: TRBV25-1
j_gene: TRBJ2-6
d_gene: .
abundance: .
CDR3aa: CASRGVDSGANVLTF
CDR3nt: TGTGCCAGCAGAGGAGTCGACTCTGGGGCCAACGTCCTGACTTTC

v_gene: TRBV21-1
j_gene: TRBJ2-7
d_gene: .
abundance: .
CDR3aa: CASSGRDFPEQYF
CDR3nt: TGTGCCAGCAGCGGCCGGGACTTCCCCGAGCAGTACTTC

v_gene: TRBV2
j_gene: TRBJ1-3
d_gene: TRBD1
abundance: .
CDR3aa: CASSPTTGFGNTIYF
CDR3nt: TGTGCCAGCAGCCCAACGACAGGGTTTGGAAACACCATATATTTT

v_gene: TRBV14
j_gene: TRBJ2-3
d_gene: .
abundance: .
CDR3aa: CASSPTEGLNSDTQYF
CDR3nt: TGTGCCAGCAGCCCTACCGAGGGACTGAATTCAGATACGCAGTATTTT

v_gene: TRBV5-6
j_gene: TRBJ2-5
d_gene: TRBD2
abundance: .
CDR3aa: CASSLGLAGGKTQYF
CDR3nt: TGTGCCAGCAGCTTGGGCCTAGCGGGAGGAAAGACCCAGTACTTC

v_gene: TRBV19
j_gene: TRBJ2-5
d_gene: TRBD1
abundance: .
CDR3aa: CASSRDRQETQYF
CDR3nt: TGTGCCAGTAGCAGGGACAGACAAGAGACCCAGTACTTC

v_gene: TRBV4-3
j_gene: TRBJ2-7
d_gene: TRBD2
abundance: .
CDR3aa: CASSQPLGEGRHTYEQYF
CDR3nt: TGCGCCAGCAGCCAACCCCTTGGGGAGGGACGGCATACCTACGAGCAGTACTTC

v_gene: TRBV2
j_gene: TRBJ1-4
d_gene: .
abundance: .
CDR3aa: CASSEFLAGEKLFF
CDR3nt: TGTGCCAGCAGTGAATTTCTAGCGGGAGAAAAACTGTTTTTT